This T cell receptor (beta chain) stems from a study of T cells in Graves' hyperthyroidism and ophthalmopathy. Study in general: Upon initial diagnosis and before any treatment, peripheral blood was collected. Study observations and caveats: Expanded thyroid clonotypes (above 0.001) were mostly also found in blood.

Graves' hyperthyroidism is called stable when ophthalmopathy does not progress within 18 months. This clonotype has more than one count but fewer than ten. Its antigen is unidentified. Germline lookup yields CDR1 PRHDT and CDR2 FYEKMQ (reference sequence). Trimming removed 4 bases at V and 3 bases at J, with 17 bases between. The CDR3 sequence is 16 residues long. Amplification targeted TCR beta CDR3 regions from RNA transcripts. The primer set for the first-round RT-PCR of the TCR CDR3 was HTBI. MiXCR, run by TCRdb on the multiplex PCR reads, gives a single entry per CDR3 protein. The sample yields some 350,000 distinct CDR3 sequences, about 18% seen once.

Sequenced sample: blood. V and J are TRBV13 and TRBJ2-3, with D possibly being TRBD1 or TRBD2 (5 bases each). The clonotype originates from a woman between 18 and 29 years old with Graves' hyperthyroidism. The CDR3 spells CASSSLGAAGTDTQYF. The CDR3 bases are TGTGCCAGCAGCTCCCTCGGGGCCGCCGGGACAGATACGCAGTATTTT.